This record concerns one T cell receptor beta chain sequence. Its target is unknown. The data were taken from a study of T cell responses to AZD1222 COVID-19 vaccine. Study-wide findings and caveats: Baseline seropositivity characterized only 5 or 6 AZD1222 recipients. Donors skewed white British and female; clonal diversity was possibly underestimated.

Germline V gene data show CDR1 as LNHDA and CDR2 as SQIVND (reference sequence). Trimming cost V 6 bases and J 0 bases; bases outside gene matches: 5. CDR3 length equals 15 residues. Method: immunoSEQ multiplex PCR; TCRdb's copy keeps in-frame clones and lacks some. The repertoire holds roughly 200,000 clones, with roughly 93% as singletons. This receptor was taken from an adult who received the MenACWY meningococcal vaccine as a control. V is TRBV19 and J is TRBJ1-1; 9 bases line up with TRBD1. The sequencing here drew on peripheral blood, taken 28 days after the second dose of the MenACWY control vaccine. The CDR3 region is CASRRDRALNTEAFF. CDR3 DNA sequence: TGTGCCAGTAGGAGGGACAGGGCTTTGAACACTGAAGCTTTCTTT.